These 7 T cell receptor beta chains were all obtained from the same sample, sequenced in a study of blood T cells in healthy people across ages. Through a sample-barcoded 5' primer and a J-beta primer mix, a second PCR was run for about 6 to 11 cycles. TCRdb called the 5' RACE reads again in MiXCR, with one record for every CDR3 protein. The sample lists just over 1 million distinct CDR3 sequences; more than 40% were seen once. Material: blood. These receptors came from a woman aged 55-70 years in good health.

The chain joins TRBV2 to TRBJ2-1; D possibly corresponds to TRBD2 (5 bases). Trimming stripped 10 bases from V and 0 bases from J, with 10 bases between. Germline lookup yields CDR1 SNHLY and CDR2 FYNNEI. This CDR3 comprises 13 residues. This chain's CDR3 is CATGRNSYNEQFF. The CDR3 nucleotides are TGTGCCACGGGGAGAAACTCCTACAATGAGCAGTTCTTC.

The genes are TRBV6-5 and TRBJ2-3; the D is unclear. V dropped 6 bases and J dropped 0 bases, with 13 bases sitting between them. Per germline, CDR1 MNHEY and CDR2 SVGAGI. The CDR3 extends over 15 amino acids. The CDR3 DNA reads as TGTGCCAGCAGACCCGGACCGACAAGCACAGATACGCAGTATTTT. The encoded protein is CASRPGPTSTDTQYF.

A few counts support this clonotype. The chain couples TRBV7-9 to TRBJ2-5; D is unclear. CDR3 length: 11 amino acids. CDR1 SEHNR and CDR2 FQNEAQ come from the germline V gene (reference sequence). Trimming pared 8 bases from V and 5 bases from J, leaving 9 bases between. The CDR3 protein is CASQPGETQYF. In nucleotides, the CDR3 is TGTGCCAGCCAACCCGGGGAGACCCAGTACTTC.

The rearrangement joins TRBV10-3 to TRBJ2-7; 11 nucleotides match TRBD2. The germline V gene has CDR1 ENHRY and CDR2 SYGVKD. With V trimmed by 2 bases and J by 5 bases, 5 bases remained unmatched. The CDR3 consists of 15 residues. CDR3 sequence: CAISETTSGSHEQYF. The DNA for the CDR3 is TGTGCCATCAGTGAGACAACTAGCGGGAGTCACGAGCAGTACTTC.

This clonotype was recorded many times. V gene TRBV7-2 combines with J gene TRBJ2-6; D might be TRBD1 (5 bases). V lost 0 bases, J lost 0 bases, and 15 bases lay in between. The CDR3 spans 19 residues. In germline, CDR1 is SGHTA, CDR2 FQGNSA. CDR3 region: CASSLAGVGAGSGANVLTF. The CDR3, as DNA: TGTGCCAGCAGCTTAGCAGGGGTTGGAGCTGGCTCTGGGGCCAACGTCCTGACTTTC.

This clonotype was counted only a few times. The chain combines TRBV6-5 with TRBJ1-1; D gene unclear. This CDR3 has 14 residues. The V and J ends lost 2 bases and 4 bases respectively, with 11 bases between them. From germline, CDR1 is MNHEY and CDR2 SVGAGI. The CDR3 loop reads CASSYVLGSTEAFF. The CDR3 bases are TGTGCCAGCAGTTACGTATTGGGGAGCACTGAAGCTTTCTTT.

V usage is TRBV5-1 and J usage is TRBJ2-5; TRBD1 matches at 7 bases. The J call may be faulty, since TRBJ2-7 better matches the DNA end. The germline gives CDR1 SGHRS, CDR2 YFSETQ. The CDR3 totals 13 residues. CDR3 amino acids: CASSSPGQNEQYF. Here the CDR3 DNA reads TGCGCCAGCAGCTCACCGGGACAGAACGAGCAGTACTTC.